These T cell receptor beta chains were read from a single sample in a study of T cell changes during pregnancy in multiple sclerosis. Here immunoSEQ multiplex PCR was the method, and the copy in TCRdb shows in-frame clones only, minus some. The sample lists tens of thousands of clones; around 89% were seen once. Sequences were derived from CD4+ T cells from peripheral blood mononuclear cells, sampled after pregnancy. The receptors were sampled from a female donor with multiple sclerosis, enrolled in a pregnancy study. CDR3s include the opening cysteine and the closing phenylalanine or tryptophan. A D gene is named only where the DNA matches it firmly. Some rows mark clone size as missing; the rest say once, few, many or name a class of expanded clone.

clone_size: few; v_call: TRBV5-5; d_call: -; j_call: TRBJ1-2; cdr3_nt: TGTGCCAGCAGCTCCGGGGGAGCTAACTATGGCTACACCTTC; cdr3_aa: CASSSGGANYGYTF
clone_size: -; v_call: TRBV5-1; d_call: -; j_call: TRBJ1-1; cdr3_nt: TGCGCCAGCGGCCCAGGGCCTTCGAACACTGAAGCTTTCTTT; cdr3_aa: CASGPGPSNTEAFF
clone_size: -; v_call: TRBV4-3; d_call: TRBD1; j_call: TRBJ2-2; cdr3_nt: TGCGCCAGCAGCCCCAAAGGGGGCAAGGGCACCGGGGAGCTGTTTTTT; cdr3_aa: CASSPKGGKGTGELFF
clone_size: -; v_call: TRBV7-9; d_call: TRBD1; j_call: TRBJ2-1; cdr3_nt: TGTGCCAGCGTAGGGGGCGCGGGCTCCTACAATGAGCAGTTCTTC; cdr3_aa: CASVGGAGSYNEQFF
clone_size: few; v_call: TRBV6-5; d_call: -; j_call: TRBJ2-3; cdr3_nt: TGTGCCAGCAGTTACGGGCAGGCGAGCACAGATACGCAGTATTTT; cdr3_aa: CASSYGQASTDTQYF
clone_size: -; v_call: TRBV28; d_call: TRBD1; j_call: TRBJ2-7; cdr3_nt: TGTGCCAGCAGTTTGGCCGGACAGGGCCGATTTTCCTACGAGCAGTACTTC; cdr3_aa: CASSLAGQGRFSYEQYF
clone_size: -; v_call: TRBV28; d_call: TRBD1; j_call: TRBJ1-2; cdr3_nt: TGTGCCAGCGCATGGGACAGGGAGGTAAATGGCTACACCTTC; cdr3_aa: CASAWDREVNGYTF
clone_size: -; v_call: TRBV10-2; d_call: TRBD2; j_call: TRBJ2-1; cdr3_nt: TGCGCCAGCAGTGTCGGGGGGAACTCGAATGAGCAGTTCTTC; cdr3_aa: CASSVGGNSNEQFF
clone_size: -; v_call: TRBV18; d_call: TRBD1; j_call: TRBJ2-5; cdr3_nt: TGTGCCAGCTCACCCAGGACAGGGTCGGGAGAGACCCAGTACTTC; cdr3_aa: CASSPRTGSGETQYF
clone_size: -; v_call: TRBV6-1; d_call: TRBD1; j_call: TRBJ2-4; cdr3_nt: TGTGCCAGCAGGCCGGGACAGAAAAACATTCAGTACTTC; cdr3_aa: CASRPGQKNIQYF
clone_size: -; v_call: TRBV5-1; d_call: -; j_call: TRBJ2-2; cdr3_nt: TGCGCCAGCAGGGGCTTACAGGGAGACCTCGCGAACACCGGGGAGCTGTTTTTT; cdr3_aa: CASRGLQGDLANTGELFF
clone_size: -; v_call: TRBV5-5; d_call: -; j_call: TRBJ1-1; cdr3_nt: TGTGCCACCCAGCTTGGGAGGATGAACACTGAAGCTTTCTTT; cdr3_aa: CATQLGRMNTEAFF
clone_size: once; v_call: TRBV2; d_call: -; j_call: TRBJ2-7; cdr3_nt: TGTGCCAGCAGTGTGACAGGTAGTGAGCAGTACTTC; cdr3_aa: CASSVTGSEQYF
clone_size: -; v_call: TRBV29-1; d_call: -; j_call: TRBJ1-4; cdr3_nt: TGCAGCGTTCTTAGGGGCGCGGGGGAAAAACTGTTTTTT; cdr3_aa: CSVLRGAGEKLFF
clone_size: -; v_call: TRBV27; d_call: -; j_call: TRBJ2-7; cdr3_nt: TGTGCCAGCAGGGGAGGGCGGGGGCGCAGGTACGAGCAGTACTTC; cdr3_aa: CASRGGRGRRYEQYF
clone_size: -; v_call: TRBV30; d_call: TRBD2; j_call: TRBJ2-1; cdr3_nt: TGTGCCTGTCAATCCGGGACTAGACGTTACAATGAGCAGTTCTTC; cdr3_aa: CACQSGTRRYNEQFF
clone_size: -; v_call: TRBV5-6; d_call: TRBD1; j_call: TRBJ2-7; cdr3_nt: TGTGCCAGCAGCGTCCCAGGGGGCTACGAGCAGTACTTC; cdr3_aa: CASSVPGGYEQYF
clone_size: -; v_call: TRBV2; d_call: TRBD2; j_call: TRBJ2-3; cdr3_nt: TGTGCCAGCAGTGAATTGGGGGAGGGCACGCAGTATTTT; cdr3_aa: CASSELGEGTQYF
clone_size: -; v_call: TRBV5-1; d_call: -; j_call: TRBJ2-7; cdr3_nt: TGCGCCAGCAGCTTGGCTAGGGGGAACGAGCAGTACTTC; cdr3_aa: CASSLARGNEQYF
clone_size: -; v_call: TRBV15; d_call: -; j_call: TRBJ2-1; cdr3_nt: TGTGCCACCAGCATGGGGCGTCCTTACAATGAGCAGTTCTTC; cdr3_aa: CATSMGRPYNEQFF